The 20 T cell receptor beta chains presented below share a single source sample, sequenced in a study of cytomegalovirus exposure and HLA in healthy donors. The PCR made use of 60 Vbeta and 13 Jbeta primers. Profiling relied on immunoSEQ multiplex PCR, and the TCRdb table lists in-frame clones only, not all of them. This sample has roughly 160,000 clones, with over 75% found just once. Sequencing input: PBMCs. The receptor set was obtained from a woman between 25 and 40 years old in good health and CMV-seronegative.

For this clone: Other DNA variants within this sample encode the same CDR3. DNA of the CDR3: TGTGCCAGCAGCTTCCCGCGCGAGACCCAGTACTTC. Translating it yields CASSFPRETQYF. The chain carries TRBV7-2 and TRBJ2-5, with D uncertain. The CDR3 runs to 12 residues. Trimming took 3 bases from V and 5 from J, leaving 7 bases between them. Germline CDR1 SGHTA, CDR2 FQGNSA.

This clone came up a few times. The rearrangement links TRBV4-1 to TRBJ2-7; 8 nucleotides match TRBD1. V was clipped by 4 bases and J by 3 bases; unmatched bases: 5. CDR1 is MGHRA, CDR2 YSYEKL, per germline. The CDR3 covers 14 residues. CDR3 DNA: TGCGCCAGCAGCCCAGGACAGGGCGGCTACGAGCAGTACTTC. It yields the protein CASSPGQGGYEQYF.

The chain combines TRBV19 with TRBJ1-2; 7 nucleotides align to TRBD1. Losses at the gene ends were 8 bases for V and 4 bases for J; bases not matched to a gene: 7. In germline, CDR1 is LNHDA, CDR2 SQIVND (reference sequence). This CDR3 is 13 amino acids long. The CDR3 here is CASRTGAAYGYTF. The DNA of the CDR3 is TGTGCCAGTCGTACAGGGGCAGCCTATGGCTACACCTTC.

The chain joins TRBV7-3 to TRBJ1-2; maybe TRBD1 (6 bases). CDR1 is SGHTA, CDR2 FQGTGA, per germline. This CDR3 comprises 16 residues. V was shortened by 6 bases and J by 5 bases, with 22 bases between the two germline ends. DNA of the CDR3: TGTGCCAGCAGTCAAAACGCCGGGGGGGGCGGTTATGGCTACACCTTC. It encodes CASSQNAGGGGYGYTF.

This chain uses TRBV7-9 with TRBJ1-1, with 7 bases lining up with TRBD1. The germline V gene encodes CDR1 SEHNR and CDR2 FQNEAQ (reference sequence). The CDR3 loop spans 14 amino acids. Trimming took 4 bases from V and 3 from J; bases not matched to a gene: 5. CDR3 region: CASSWDSGDTEAFF. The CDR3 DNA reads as TGTGCCAGCAGCTGGGACAGTGGTGACACTGAAGCTTTCTTT.

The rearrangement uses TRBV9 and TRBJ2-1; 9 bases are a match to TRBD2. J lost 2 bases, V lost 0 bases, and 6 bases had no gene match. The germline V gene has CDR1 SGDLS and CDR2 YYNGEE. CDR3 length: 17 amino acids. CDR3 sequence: CASSVGGAGGPYNEQFF. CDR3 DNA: TGTGCCAGCAGCGTAGGAGGTGCGGGGGGGCCCTACAATGAGCAGTTCTTC. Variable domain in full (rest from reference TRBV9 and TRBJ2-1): DSGVTQTPKHLITATGQRVTLRCSPRSGDLSVYWYQQSLDQGLQFLIQYYNGEERAKGNILERFSAQQFPDLHSELNLSSLELGDSALYFCASSVGGAGGPYNEQFFGPGTRLTVL.

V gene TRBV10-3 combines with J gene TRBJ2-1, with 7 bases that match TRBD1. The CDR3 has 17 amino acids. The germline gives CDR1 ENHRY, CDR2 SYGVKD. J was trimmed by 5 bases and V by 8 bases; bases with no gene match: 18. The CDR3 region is CAISRWETGFWDNEQFF. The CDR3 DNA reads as TGTGCCATCTCTCGATGGGAGACAGGGTTCTGGGACAATGAGCAGTTCTTC.

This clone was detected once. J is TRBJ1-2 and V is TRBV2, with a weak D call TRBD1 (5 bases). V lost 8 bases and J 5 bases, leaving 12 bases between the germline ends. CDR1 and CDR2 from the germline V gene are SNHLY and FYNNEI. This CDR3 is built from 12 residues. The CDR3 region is CASGALRYGYTF. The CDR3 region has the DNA TGTGCCAGCGGGGCGCTGAGGTATGGCTACACCTTC.

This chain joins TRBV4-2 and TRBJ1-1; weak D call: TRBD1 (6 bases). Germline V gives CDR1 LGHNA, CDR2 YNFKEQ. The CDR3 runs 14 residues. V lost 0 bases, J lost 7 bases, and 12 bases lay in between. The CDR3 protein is CASSQDAGGIEAFF. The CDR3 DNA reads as TGTGCCAGCAGCCAAGATGCGGGGGGCATTGAAGCTTTCTTT.

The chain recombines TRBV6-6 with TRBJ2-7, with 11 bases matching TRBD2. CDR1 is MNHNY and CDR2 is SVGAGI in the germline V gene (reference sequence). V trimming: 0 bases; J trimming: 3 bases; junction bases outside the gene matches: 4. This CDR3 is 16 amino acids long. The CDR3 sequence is CASSYSLAGGYYEQYF. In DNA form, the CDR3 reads TGTGCCAGCAGTTACTCCCTAGCGGGAGGCTACTACGAGCAGTACTTC.

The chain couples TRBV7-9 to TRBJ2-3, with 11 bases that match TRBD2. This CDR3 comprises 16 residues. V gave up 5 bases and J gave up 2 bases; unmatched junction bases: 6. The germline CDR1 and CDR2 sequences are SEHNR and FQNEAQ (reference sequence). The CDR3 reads CASSTRLAGHTDTQYF. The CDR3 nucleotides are TGTGCCAGCAGCACCAGACTAGCGGGACACACAGATACGCAGTATTTT.

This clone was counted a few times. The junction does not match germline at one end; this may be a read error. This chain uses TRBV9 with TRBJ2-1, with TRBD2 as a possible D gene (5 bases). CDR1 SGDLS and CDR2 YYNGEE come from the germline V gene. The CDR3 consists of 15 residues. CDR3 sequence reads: CASSVEASSHNEQFF. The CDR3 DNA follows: TGTGCCAGCAGCGTAGAGGCTAGCTCCCACAATGAGCAGTTCTTC.

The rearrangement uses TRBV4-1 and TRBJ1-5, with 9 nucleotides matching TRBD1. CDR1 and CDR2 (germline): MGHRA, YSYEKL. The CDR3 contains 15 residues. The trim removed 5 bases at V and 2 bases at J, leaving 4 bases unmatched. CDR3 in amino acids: CASSRGTGRNQPQHF. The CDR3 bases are TGCGCCAGCAGCAGGGGGACAGGGCGCAATCAGCCCCAGCATTTT.

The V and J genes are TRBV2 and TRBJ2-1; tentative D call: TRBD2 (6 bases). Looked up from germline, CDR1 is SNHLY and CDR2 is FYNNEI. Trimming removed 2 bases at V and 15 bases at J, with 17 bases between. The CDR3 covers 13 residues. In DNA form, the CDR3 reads TGTGCCAGCAGTGAATCCCCTTTCAGGGACTTGTTCTTC. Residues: CASSESPFRDLFF. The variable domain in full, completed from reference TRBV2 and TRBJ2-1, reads EPEVTQTPSHQVTQMGQEVILRCVPISNHLYFYWYRQILGQKVEFLVSFYNNEISEKSEIFDDQFSVERPDGSNFTLKIRSTKLEDSAMYFCASSESPFRDLFFGPGTRLTVL.

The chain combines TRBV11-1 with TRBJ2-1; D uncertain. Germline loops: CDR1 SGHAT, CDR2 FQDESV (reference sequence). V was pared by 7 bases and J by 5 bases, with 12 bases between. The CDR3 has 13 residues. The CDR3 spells CASNRIRDNEQFF. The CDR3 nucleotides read TGTGCCAGCAATAGAATACGGGACAATGAGCAGTTCTTC.

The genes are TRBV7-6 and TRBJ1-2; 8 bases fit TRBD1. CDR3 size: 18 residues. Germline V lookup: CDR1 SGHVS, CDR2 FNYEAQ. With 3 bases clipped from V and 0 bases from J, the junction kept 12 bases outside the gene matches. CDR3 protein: CASSLDAGGPTSNYGYTF. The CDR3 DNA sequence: TGTGCCAGCAGCTTGGACGCAGGGGGCCCCACCTCTAACTATGGCTACACCTTC.

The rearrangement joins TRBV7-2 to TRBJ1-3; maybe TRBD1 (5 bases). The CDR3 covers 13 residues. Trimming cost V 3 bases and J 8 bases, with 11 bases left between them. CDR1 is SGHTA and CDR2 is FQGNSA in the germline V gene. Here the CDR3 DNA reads TGTGCCAGCAGCTTCGACGGGGGGGACACCATATATTTT. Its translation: CASSFDGGDTIYF.

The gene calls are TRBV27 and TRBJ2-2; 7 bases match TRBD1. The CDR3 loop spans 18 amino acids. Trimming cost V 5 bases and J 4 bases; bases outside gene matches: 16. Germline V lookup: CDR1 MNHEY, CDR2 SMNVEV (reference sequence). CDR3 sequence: CASSHSRGTATGTGELFF. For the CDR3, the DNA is TGTGCCAGCAGTCACTCTAGAGGGACAGCGACGGGCACCGGGGAGCTGTTTTTT.

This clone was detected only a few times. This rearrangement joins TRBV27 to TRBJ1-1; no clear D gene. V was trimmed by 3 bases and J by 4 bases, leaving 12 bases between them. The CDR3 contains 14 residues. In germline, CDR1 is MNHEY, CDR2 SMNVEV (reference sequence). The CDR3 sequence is CASSFGKSGTEAFF. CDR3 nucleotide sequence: TGTGCCAGCAGTTTCGGGAAAAGCGGCACTGAAGCTTTCTTT.

CDR3 bases: TGTGCCATCACCTCCGACAGGGGGGCCTACAATGAGCAGTTCTTC. Residues: CAITSDRGAYNEQFF. J is TRBJ2-1 and V is TRBV10-3; TRBD1 matches 9 bases. Germline loops: CDR1 ENHRY, CDR2 SYGVKD. The CDR3 is 15 amino acids. The V and J ends lost 7 bases and 2 bases, in that order; junction bases with no gene match: 6.